This T cell receptor (beta chain) was obtained from a study of T cells in Graves' hyperthyroidism and ophthalmopathy. Study summary: Before any treatment, at initial diagnosis, peripheral blood was collected.

Study results and limitations: Median prediction lead before ophthalmopathy onset was 6 to 8 months with the model. Ophthalmopathy could be told apart from stable hyperthyroidism with a 13 V-J model.

TCR beta CDR3 regions were amplified from RNA transcripts. Using the HTBI primer set, a first-round RT-PCR was run on the TCR CDR3. Each CDR3 protein is one row after TCRdb ran MiXCR on the multiplex PCR reads. The table includes approximately 600,000 distinct CDR3 sequences, 14% to 15% detected once. This clonotype was detected many times. Its specificity is not known. This CDR3 has 13 residues. CDR1 LGHNA and CDR2 YNFKEQ come from the germline V gene. The V and J ends lost 4 bases and 8 bases respectively, with 9 bases between them. Diagnoses were established using clinical symptoms, serum thyroxine and TRAb, thyroid ultrasound and orbital computed tomography.

Sequencing used blood. This rearrangement joins TRBV4-2 to TRBJ1-6, with D perhaps TRBD1 (6 bases). This clonotype was obtained from a woman in her forties with Graves' ophthalmopathy. The CDR3 bases are TGTGCCAGCAGCCGGGCAGGGGATTCACCCCTCCACTTT. Amino acids: CASSRAGDSPLHF.